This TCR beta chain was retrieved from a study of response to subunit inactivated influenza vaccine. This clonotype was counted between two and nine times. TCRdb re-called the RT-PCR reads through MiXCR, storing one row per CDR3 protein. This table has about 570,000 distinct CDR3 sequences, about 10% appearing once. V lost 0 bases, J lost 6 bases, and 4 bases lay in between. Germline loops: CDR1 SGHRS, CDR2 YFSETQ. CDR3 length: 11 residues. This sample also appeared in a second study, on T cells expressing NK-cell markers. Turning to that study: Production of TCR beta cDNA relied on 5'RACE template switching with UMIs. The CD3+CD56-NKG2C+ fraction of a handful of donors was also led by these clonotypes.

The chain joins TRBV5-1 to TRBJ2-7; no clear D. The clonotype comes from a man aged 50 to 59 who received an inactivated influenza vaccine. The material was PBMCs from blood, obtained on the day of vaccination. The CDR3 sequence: CASSLAAEQYF. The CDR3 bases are TGCGCCAGCAGCTTGGCCGCCGAGCAGTACTTC.